What follows are 15 T cell receptor delta chains derived from one specimen sequenced in a study of in vitro expanded adult blood gammadelta T cells. TCRdb re-called the 5' RACE reads with CATT. The sample lists some 700 delta-chain clones, under 40% occurring once. For these TCRs, the target antigens are not known. The treatment is: AbnobaViscum Pini, a non-fermented European mistletoe (Viscum album, pine host) extract drug, around 970 ug/mL. After expansion, live CD3+ TCRgammadelta+ Vgamma9+ Vdelta2+ T cells were sorted by FACS. A one-day pulse of approximately 950 ug/mL AbnobaViscum P was given to PBMC before three washes. Expansion lasted approximately 15 days, and IL-2 was replenished every 3 to 4 days. Source: gamma-delta T cells from peripheral blood expanded in culture, taken from an in vitro culture stimulated with Abnoba P. The receptor source for this set is an adult in good health.

With respect to this clone: One base away lies a much larger clone, so this may be a sequencing read error. This sample also contains other DNA sequences that code for the same CDR3. The J gene is TRDJ1, the V gene TRDV2; 13 nucleotides match TRDD3. Germline CDR1 and CDR2: GEAIGNYY and EKD. The CDR3 sequence is 18 residues long. CDR3 residues: CACDTVLGDTHYTDKLIF. The CDR3 nucleotides read TGTGCCTGTGACACCGTACTGGGGGATACGCACTACACTGATAAACTCATCTTT.

This clone is termed large (0.1 to 1%). The sample contains more than one DNA sequence encoding this CDR3. This sequence joins TRDV2 and TRDJ1, with 9 nucleotides matching TRDD3. The germline gives CDR1 GEAIGNYY, CDR2 EKD. There are 19 residues in the CDR3. V lost 3 bases to trimming and J lost 0 bases; unmatched junction nucleotides: 16. CDR3 sequence (DNA): TGTGCCTGTGACCCTCTCGGGGGGATACAGGAGAAATACACCGATAAACTCATCTTT. Translating gives CACDPLGGIQEKYTDKLIF.

A few counts support this clone. This sequence may be a read error, since a much larger clone differs from it by one base. The V and J genes are TRDV2 and TRDJ1, with 10 nucleotides matching TRDD3. This CDR3 has 16 residues. CDR1 is GEAIGNYY and CDR2 is EKD in the germline V gene. Trimming cost V 4 bases and J 5 bases; bases outside gene matches: 12. CDR3 coding DNA: TGTGCCTGTGAGAAACTGGGGGATCTCACCTTAGATAAACTCATCTTT. It specifies CACEKLGDLTLDKLIF.

For this clone: TCRdb shows a much larger clone's protein in place of this DNA's translation, and the two differ at residue 3, likely through a read error; the protein shown is translated from the DNA. This sequence joins TRDV2 and TRDJ1; 9 positions agree with TRDD3. There are 15 residues in the CDR3. Germline V gene data show CDR1 as GEAIGNYY and CDR2 as EKD. The CDR3 sequence: CASDALLGENDKLIF. The CDR3 DNA reads TGTGCCAGTGACGCCCTACTGGGGGAGAACGATAAACTCATCTTT.

This clone qualifies as medium-sized. Since a much larger clone is just one base distant, this may be a read error. In the same sample, other DNA sequences code for this CDR3. This CDR3 reads CACDTLRRAEGDKVDKLIF. Here the CDR3 DNA reads TGTGCCTGTGACACCCTAAGAAGGGCCGAGGGGGATAAGGTTGATAAACTCATCTTT. This chain links TRDV2 with TRDJ1, with 8 bases identical to TRDD3. V dropped 0 bases and J dropped 5; count of bases not matched to a gene: 19. Germline V gene data show CDR1 as GEAIGNYY and CDR2 as EKD. The CDR3 has 19 amino acids.

For this clone: Translating this DNA gives a protein that differs at residue 3 from the TCRdb one, which belongs to a much larger clone; a read error is likely, and the protein shown is this translation. CDR3 nucleotides: TGTGCCAGTGACGCTTGGGGGACACGGGGCGATAAACTCATCTTT. It is translated as CASDAWGTRGDKLIF. The V gene is TRDV2, the J gene TRDJ1, with 7 bases aligning to TRDD3. CDR3 size: 15 residues. Germline V lookup: CDR1 GEAIGNYY, CDR2 EKD.

Remarks on this clone: Only one base separates this from a far larger clonotype, so it likely reflects a read error. At the DNA level, this CDR3 is encoded by other sequences in the same sample as well. The rearrangement uses TRDV2 and TRDJ1; 10 positions match TRDD3. CDR1 GEAIGNYY and CDR2 EKD come from the germline V gene. V shed 1 base, J shed 4 bases, and the junction held 11 bases outside the gene matches. This CDR3 has 17 residues. The CDR3 is CACDTVLGDNLRDKLIF. The CDR3 nucleotides read TGTGCCTGTGACACTGTTCTGGGGGATAATTTACGCGATAAACTCATCTTT.

This clone is deemed large. Other DNA sequences within the sample encode an identical CDR3. Here the CDR3 reads CACDTVPTSQLGDTQNTDKLIF. The CDR3 coding sequence is TGTGCCTGTGACACCGTACCTACGTCCCAACTGGGGGATACGCAGAACACCGATAAACTCATCTTT. The chain is built from TRDV2 and TRDJ1, with 13 bases matching TRDD3. V was clipped by 0 bases and J by 0 bases; unmatched bases: 18. Germline CDR1 and CDR2: GEAIGNYY and EKD. The CDR3 length is 22 residues.

In this sample, this clone is large. This chain connects TRDV2 to TRDJ1; D is unresolved. Trimming shortened V by 0 bases and J by 1 base, and 11 bases separated the two germline ends. Looked up from germline, CDR1 is GEAIGNYY and CDR2 is EKD. The CDR3 consists of 15 residues. CDR3 nucleotides: TGTGCCTGTGACACCGTTGGGAGTAGCACCGATAAACTCATCTTT. It encodes CACDTVGSSTDKLIF.

This clone is large by share. This chain uses TRDV2 with TRDJ1; 9 nucleotides line up with TRDD3. After removal of 4 bases from V and 0 bases from J, the junction contained 17 bases not matched to a gene. Per the germline V gene, CDR1 is GEAIGNYY and CDR2 is EKD. This CDR3 contains 19 residues. The CDR3 region is CACEMIPGYWGTYTDKLIF. DNA for the CDR3: TGTGCCTGTGAGATGATTCCCGGGTACTGGGGGACGTACACCGATAAACTCATCTTT.

This clone was picked up one time. A far larger clone is a single base away, which makes a read error likely. This chain uses TRDV2 with TRDJ1; 11 bases fit TRDD3. This CDR3 is 18 amino acids long. Germline V gene data show CDR1 as GEAIGNYY and CDR2 as EKD. The CDR3 DNA follows: TGTGCCTATGACCCTGTACTGGGGGATATGGGGTACACCGATAAACTCATCTTT. As protein: CAYDPVLGDMGYTDKLIF.

In regard to this clone: A much larger clone lies a single base off, so this may be a read error. At the DNA level, this CDR3 is encoded by other sequences in the same sample as well. V gene TRDV2 combines with J gene TRDJ1, with 8 bases matching TRDD3. With V trimmed by 3 bases and J by 0 bases, 11 bases remained unmatched. CDR3 length equals 17 residues. The germline V gene encodes CDR1 GEAIGNYY and CDR2 EKD. This CDR3 is CACDAAGGAAYTDKLIF. The CDR3 DNA follows: TGTGCCTGTGACGCAGCTGGGGGAGCAGCTTACACCGATAAACTCATCTTT.

For this clone: The protein TCRdb gives is from a much larger clone and does not agree with this DNA's translation at residue 4, likely a read error; the protein shown here comes from the DNA. The chain carries TRDV2 and TRDJ1; TRDD3 matches at 9 bases. The CDR3 contains 15 residues. V gave up 6 bases and J gave up 4 bases; unmatched junction bases: 11. The germline V gene encodes CDR1 GEAIGNYY and CDR2 EKD. The CDR3 bases are TGTGCCTGTAACGCCCTACTGGGGGAGAACGATAAACTCATCTTT. Protein: CACNALLGENDKLIF.

By its share, this clone is large. This may be a read error: a much more frequent sequence differs by one nucleotide. Other DNA variants within this sample encode the same CDR3. V and J are TRDV2 and TRDJ1, with 9 bases aligning to TRDD3. Trimming removed 3 bases from V and 5 bases from J; junction bases left unmatched: 9. CDR3 length: 15 amino acids. Germline assignment: CDR1 GEAIGNYY and CDR2 EKD. In nucleotides, the CDR3 is TGTGCCTGTGACGCCCTACTGGGGGAGAATGATAAACTCATCTTT. Its translation is CACDALLGENDKLIF.

As regards this clone: A read error is the likely source, as a far larger clone sits one nucleotide away. The sample has other DNA sequences that encode this CDR3 too. CDR3 in DNA: TGTGCCTGTGACACCATGGGTTACACTGATAAACTCATCTTT. It specifies CACDTMGYTDKLIF. The chain links TRDV2 to TRDJ1; D remains unclear. Germline CDR1 GEAIGNYY, CDR2 EKD. CDR3 size: 14 residues.